Sequencing of this T cell receptor beta chain was carried out in a study of blood T cell repertoires in COVID-19 (dated by TCRdb to the early 2020s). Notes on the research overall: Samples from collaborators originated in the United States, Italy and Spain and spanned both the acute and convalescent phases of COVID-19. The repertoires were released in a freely available public database intended as a resource for research on the immune response to SARS-CoV-2. Nearly every sample came with metadata listing a de-identified subject ID, COVID-19 status, age in years and sex. The material from the prospective study consisted of cDNA or gDNA derived from T cells, B-cell-depleted T cells, or PBMCs. Deeply sampled blood TCRbeta repertoires from subjects exposed to, actively infected with, or recovered from COVID-19 were included in the dataset. The samples were drawn from two sources: the first 160 participants of the ongoing ImmuneRACE study, and 1,000 to 1,500 subjects contributed by 6 global collaborators. Where available, HLA class I and class II types were obtained from metadata supplied by the sample provider rather than from assay-based typing. Overall results and qualifications from the work: The amount of clinical and demographic metadata varied by source and participant and was provided uncurated.

On this clone: What antigen it recognizes has not been identified. Nothing much larger sits one base from this clone, and base qualities are not available.

One collaborating source in Seattle enrolled patients during active infection and followed them longitudinally through the course of disease. Whole blood was collected in K2EDTA tubes by collaborating institutions according to the institutions' own protocols. For TCRbeta analysis, collaborators shipped samples as frozen whole blood, isolated PBMCs, or DNA extracted from either of those sample types. CDR1 and CDR2, looked up from the germline V gene, are SGHTS and YDEGEE. At the junction V is shortened by 0 bases and J by 4 bases, with 13 bases in between. From the cysteine up to the phenylalanine, the CDR3 has a length of 16 residues. This entry keeps only the CDR3 DNA: 48 bases, framed from base 1. TCRbeta CDR3 regions were amplified from genomic DNA by means of the immunoSEQ Assay, a bias-controlled multiplex PCR. In the paper's pipeline: Within the assay, amplification of reference gene primers was used to estimate how many nucleated cells each sample contained. Sequence reads were collapsed and filtered to measure the absolute abundance of every unique TCRbeta CDR3 rearrangement. Productive Simpson clonality was computed per sample as the square root of Simpson's diversity index over productive rearrangements. The source is immuneACCESS, and TCRdb retained only in-frame sequences with V and J called. Part of the clones is not carried over; for the studies checked, unresolved V genes explain less than half of this, and the remainder is unexplained. From that table come the V and J calls and clone size; the DNA was used to work out D and trimming. Across this sample there are about 170,000 clones, with roughly 91% seen only once. The ten largest clones capture roughly 5% of the sample.

Recombination linked TRBV5-8 to TRBJ1-4; the D gene is perhaps TRBD1, on 5 matching bases. The source material was peripheral blood. The receptor was derived from a man in his late teens or twenties with COVID-19, enrolled during active disease. This receptor carries the CDR3 CASSLGQGGDNEKLFF. The DNA is as follows: TGTGCCAGCAGCTTGGGCCAGGGAGGCGATAATGAAAAACTGTTTTTT.